Below are 3 T cell receptor beta chains sequenced from a single sample in a study of cytomegalovirus exposure and HLA in healthy donors. The PCR made use of 60 Vbeta and 13 Jbeta primers. The repertoire was sequenced with immunoSEQ multiplex PCR; TCRdb's copy has only in-frame clones and lacks some. The table shows about 150,000 clones, with about 84% occurring only once. The sequencing input was PBMCs. The source is a woman aged 40 to 50 in good health and CMV-seropositive.

This clone was counted once. The chain combines TRBV5-1 with TRBJ2-1; 12 bases align to TRBD2. V shed 4 bases, J shed 0 bases, and the junction held 5 bases outside the gene matches. This CDR3 is built from 17 residues. CDR1 is SGHRS, CDR2 YFSETQ, per germline. CDR3 in DNA: TGCGCCAGCAGCCCTTCGACTAGCGGGAGCTCCTACAATGAGCAGTTCTTC. Amino acids: CASSPSTSGSSYNEQFF.

This chain links TRBV5-1 with TRBJ2-7; tentatively, D is TRBD2 (5 bases). In germline, CDR1 is SGHRS, CDR2 YFSETQ. CDR3 length: 16 residues. V was shortened by 3 bases and J by 7 bases, with 23 bases between the two germline ends. CDR3 coding DNA: TGCGCCAGCAGCTACGAGACGGGCTCGGCTACTAGAGAGCAGTACTTC. It is translated as CASSYETGSATREQYF.

The chain couples TRBV5-6 to TRBJ1-6; no definite D call. The germline gives CDR1 SGHDT, CDR2 YYEEEE. The CDR3 length is 14 residues. The ends were cut back, 6 bases at V and 4 bases at J, with 11 bases in the middle. The CDR3 spells CASTAGGYNSPLHF. CDR3 nucleotide sequence: TGTGCCAGCACCGCAGGAGGGTATAATTCACCCCTCCACTTT. Full variable domain (rest looked up from reference TRBV5-6 and TRBJ1-6): DAGVTQSPTHLIKTRGQQVTLRCSPKSGHDTVSWYQQALGQGPQFIFQYYEEEERQRGNFPDRFSGHQFPNYSSELNVNALLLGDSALYLCASTAGGYNSPLHFGNGTRLTVT.